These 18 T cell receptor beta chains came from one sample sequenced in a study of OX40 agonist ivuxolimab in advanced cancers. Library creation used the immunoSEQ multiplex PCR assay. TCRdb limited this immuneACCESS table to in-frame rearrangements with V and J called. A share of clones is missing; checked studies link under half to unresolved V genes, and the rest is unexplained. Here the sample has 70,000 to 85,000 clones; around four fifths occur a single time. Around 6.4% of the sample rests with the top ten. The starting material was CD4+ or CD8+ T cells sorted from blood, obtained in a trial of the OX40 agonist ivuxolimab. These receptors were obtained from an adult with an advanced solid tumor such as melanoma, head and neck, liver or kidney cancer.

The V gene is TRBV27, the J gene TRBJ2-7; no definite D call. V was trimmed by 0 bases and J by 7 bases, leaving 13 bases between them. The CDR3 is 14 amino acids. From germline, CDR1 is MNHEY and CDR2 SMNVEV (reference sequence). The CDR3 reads CASSLSRGRVEQYF. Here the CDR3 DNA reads TGTGCCAGCAGTTTATCGAGAGGAAGGGTTGAGCAGTACTTC.

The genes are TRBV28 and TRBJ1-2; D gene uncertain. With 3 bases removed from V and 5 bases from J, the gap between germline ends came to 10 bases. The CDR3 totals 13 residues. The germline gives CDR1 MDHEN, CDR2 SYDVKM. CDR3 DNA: TGTGCCAGCAGTTTCCACCCCGGATATGGCTACACCTTC. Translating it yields CASSFHPGYGYTF.

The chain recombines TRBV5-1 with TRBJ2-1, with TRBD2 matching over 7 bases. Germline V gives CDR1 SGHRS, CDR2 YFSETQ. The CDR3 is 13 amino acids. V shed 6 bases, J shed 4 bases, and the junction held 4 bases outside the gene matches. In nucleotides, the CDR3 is TGCGCCAGCACCTGGACTAGATACAATGAGCAGTTCTTC. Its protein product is CASTWTRYNEQFF. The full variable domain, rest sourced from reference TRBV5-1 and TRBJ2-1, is KAGVTQTPRYLIKTRGQQVTLSCSPISGHRSVSWYQQTPGQGLQFLFEYFSETQRNKGNFPGRFSGRQFSNSRSEMNVSTLELGDSALYLCASTWTRYNEQFFGPGTRLTVL.

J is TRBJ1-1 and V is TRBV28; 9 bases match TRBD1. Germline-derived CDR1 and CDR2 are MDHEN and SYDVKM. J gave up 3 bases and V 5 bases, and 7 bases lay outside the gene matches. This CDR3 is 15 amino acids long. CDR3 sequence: CASSLQGAGDTEAFF. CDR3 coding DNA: TGTGCCAGCAGTCTACAGGGGGCTGGTGACACTGAAGCTTTCTTT.

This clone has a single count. Written as DNA, the CDR3 is TGCGCCAGCAGCCAGGCCCCGAAAAGCGCAGATACGCAGTATTTT. This codes for CASSQAPKSADTQYF. V usage is TRBV4-1 and J usage is TRBJ2-3; D not certain. This CDR3 is 15 amino acids long. The V end was cut by 3 bases, the J end by 4 bases, with 14 bases between. CDR1 and CDR2 (germline): MGHRA, YSYEKL.

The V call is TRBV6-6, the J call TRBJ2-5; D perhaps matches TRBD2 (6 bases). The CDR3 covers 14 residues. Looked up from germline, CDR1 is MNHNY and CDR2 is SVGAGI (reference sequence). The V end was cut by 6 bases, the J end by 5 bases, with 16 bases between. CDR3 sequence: CASSPGLRGETQYF. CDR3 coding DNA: TGTGCCAGCAGCCCGGGACTCCGAGGGGAGACCCAGTACTTC.

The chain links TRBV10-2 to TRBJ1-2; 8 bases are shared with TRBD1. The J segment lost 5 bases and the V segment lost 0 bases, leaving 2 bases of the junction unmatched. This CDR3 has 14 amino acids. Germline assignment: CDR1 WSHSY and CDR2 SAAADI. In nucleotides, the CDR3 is TGCGCCAGCAGTGAGTCTAACAGGGGGTATGGCTACACCTTC. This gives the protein CASSESNRGYGYTF.

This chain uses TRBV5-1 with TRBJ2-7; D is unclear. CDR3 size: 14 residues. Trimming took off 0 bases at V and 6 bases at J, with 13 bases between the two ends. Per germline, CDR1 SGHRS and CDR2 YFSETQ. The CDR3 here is CASSLVPAAREQYV. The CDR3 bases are TGCGCCAGCAGCTTGGTGCCGGCGGCGCGCGAGCAGTACGTC.

The CDR3, as DNA: TGTGCCAGCAGCCACACTCCGGGGCCTCAGGGCGGTACGCAGTATTTT. Its protein product is CASSHTPGPQGGTQYF. This rearrangement joins TRBV14 to TRBJ2-3, with D perhaps TRBD1 or TRBD2 (5 bases each). V was clipped by 3 bases and J by 8 bases, with 21 bases between them. The length of the CDR3 is 16 residues. CDR1 and CDR2 (germline): SGHDN, FVKESK.

In DNA form, the CDR3 reads TGTGCCAGCAGCCAATTCCGAGGGGGGTACAATGAGCAGTTCTTC. This translates into CASSQFRGGYNEQFF. J is TRBJ2-1 and V is TRBV4-2, with D perhaps assigned TRBD1 or TRBD2 (6 bases each). V was trimmed by 2 bases and J by 4 bases, leaving 12 bases between them. From germline, CDR1 is LGHNA and CDR2 YNFKEQ. CDR3 length: 15 residues.

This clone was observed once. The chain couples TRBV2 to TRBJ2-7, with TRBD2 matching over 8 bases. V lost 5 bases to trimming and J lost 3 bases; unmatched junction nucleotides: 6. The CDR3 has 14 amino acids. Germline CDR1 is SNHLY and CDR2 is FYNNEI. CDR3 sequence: CASSLSGTFYEQYF. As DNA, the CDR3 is TGTGCCAGCAGTCTTAGCGGGACGTTCTACGAGCAGTACTTC.

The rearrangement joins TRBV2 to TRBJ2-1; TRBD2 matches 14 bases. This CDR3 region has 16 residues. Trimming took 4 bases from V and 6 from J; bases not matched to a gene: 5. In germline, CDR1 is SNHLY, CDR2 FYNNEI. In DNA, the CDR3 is TGTGCCAGCAGTGGGGGACTAGCGGGGGCCCTCAATGAGCAGTTCTTC. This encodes CASSGGLAGALNEQFF.

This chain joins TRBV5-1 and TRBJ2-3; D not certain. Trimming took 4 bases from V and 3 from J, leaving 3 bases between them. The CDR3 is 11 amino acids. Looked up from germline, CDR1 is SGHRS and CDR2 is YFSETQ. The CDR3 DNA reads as TGCGCCAGCAGCAATACAGATACGCAGTATTTT. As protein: CASSNTDTQYF.

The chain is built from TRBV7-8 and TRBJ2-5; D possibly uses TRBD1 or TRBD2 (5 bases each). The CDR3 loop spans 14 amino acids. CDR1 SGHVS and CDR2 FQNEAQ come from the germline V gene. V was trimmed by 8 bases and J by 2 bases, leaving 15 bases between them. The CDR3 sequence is CASLGDLRQETQYF. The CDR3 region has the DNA TGTGCCAGCTTGGGGGACCTGCGGCAAGAGACCCAGTACTTC.

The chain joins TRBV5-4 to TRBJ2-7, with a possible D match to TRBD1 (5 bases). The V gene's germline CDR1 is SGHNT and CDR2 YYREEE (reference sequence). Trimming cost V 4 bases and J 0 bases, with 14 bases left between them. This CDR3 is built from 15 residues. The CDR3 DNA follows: TGTGCCAGCAGCATGCGACAGAGTCCCTCCTACGAGCAGTACGTC. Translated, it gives CASSMRQSPSYEQYV.

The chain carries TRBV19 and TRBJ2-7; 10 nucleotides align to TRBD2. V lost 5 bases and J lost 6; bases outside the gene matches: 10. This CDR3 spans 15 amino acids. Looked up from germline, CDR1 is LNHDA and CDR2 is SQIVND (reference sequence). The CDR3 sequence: CASSLITAGGREQYF. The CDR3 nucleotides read TGTGCCAGTAGTCTCATTACAGCGGGAGGGCGCGAGCAGTACTTC.

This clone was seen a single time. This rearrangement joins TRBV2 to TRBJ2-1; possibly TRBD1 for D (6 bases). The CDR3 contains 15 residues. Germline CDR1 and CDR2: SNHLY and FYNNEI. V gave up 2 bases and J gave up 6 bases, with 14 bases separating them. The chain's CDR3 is CASSENFGQPNEQFF. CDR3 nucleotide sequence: TGTGCCAGCAGTGAAAATTTCGGACAGCCCAATGAGCAGTTCTTC.

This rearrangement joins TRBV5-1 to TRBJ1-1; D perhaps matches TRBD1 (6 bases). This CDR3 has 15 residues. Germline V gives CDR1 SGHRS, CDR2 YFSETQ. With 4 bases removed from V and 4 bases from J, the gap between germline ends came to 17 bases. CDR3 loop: CASSPEGGLGTEAFF. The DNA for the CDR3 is TGCGCCAGCAGCCCGGAGGGGGGGCTGGGCACTGAAGCTTTCTTT.